This note documents a single T cell receptor beta chain sequence. This entry is derived from a study of T-cell reconstitution after alpha-beta-depleted transplantation in children. Researchers prepared the TCRbeta library using unique molecular identifiers, the study reports. TCRdb independently ran MiXCR on the PCR reads; one entry per CDR3 protein. The sample has 450,000 to 600,000 distinct CDR3 sequences, roughly 18% seen once; the top ten hold approximately 3%. Trimming stripped 4 bases from V and 0 bases from J, with 18 bases between. This CDR3 is built from 17 residues. The V gene's germline CDR1 is SGHKS and CDR2 YYEKEE (reference sequence).

The input for sequencing was PBMCs from the stem cell graft donor, taken from the stem cell graft. This TCR was sampled from a human donor who donated a stem cell graft to a child with acute lymphoblastic leukemia. The V gene is TRBV5-5, the J gene TRBJ2-3, with TRBD1 as a possible D gene (5 bases). The CDR3 nucleotides are TGTGCCAGCAGCCCCGAGTGGGGCCAGCCGAGCACAGATACGCAGTATTTT. As protein: CASSPEWGQPSTDTQYF.